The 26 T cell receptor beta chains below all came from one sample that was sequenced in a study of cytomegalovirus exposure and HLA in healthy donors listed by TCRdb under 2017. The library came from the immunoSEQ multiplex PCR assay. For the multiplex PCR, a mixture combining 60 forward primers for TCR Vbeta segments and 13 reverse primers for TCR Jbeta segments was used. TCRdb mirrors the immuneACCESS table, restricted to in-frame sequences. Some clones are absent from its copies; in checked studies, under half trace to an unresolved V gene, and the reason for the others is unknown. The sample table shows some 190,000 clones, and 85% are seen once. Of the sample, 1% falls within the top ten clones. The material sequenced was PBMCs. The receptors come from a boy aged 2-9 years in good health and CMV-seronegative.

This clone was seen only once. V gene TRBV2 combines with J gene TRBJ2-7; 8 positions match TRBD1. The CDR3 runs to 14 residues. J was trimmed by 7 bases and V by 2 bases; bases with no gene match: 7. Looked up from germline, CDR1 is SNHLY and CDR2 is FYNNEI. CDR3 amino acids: CASSEQGAIWEQYF. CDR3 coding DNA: TGTGCCAGCAGTGAACAGGGGGCAATTTGGGAGCAGTACTTC. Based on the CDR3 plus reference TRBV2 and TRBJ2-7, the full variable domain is EPEVTQTPSHQVTQMGQEVILRCVPISNHLYFYWYRQILGQKVEFLVSFYNNEISEKSEIFDDQFSVERPDGSNFTLKIRSTKLEDSAMYFCASSEQGAIWEQYFGPGTRLTVT.

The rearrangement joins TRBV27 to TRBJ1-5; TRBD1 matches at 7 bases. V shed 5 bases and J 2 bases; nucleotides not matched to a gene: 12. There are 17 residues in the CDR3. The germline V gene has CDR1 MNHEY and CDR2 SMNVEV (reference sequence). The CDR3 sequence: CASSNRKIQGRNQPQHF. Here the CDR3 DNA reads TGTGCCAGCAGTAATCGGAAGATACAGGGGCGCAATCAGCCCCAGCATTTT.

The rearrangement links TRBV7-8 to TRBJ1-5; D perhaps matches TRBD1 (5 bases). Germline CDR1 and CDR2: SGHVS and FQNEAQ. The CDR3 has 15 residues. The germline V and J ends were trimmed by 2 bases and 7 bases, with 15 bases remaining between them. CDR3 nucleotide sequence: TGTGCCAGCAGCTTAAGCAGGGTAGGGGTCCAGCCCCAGCATTTT. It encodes CASSLSRVGVQPQHF.

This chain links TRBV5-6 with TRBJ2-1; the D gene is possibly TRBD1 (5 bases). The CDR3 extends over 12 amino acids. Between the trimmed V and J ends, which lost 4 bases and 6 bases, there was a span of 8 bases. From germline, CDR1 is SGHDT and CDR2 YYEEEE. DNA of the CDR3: TGTGCCAGCAGCATGACAGTCAATGAGCAGTTCTTC. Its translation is CASSMTVNEQFF.

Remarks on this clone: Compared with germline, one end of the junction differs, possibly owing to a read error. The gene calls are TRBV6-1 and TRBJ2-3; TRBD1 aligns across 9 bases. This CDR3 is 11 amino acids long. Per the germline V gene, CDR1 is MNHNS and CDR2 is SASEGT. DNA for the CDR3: TGTGCCAGCAGTGAGGACAGGGGATTATACTTT. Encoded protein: CASSEDRGLYF.

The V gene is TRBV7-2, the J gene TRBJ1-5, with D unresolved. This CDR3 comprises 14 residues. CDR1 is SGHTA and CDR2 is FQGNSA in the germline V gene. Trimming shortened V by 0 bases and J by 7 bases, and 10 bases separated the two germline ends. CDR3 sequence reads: CASSLARFSQPQHF. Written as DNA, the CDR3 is TGTGCCAGCAGCTTAGCCAGGTTCAGCCAGCCCCAGCATTTT.

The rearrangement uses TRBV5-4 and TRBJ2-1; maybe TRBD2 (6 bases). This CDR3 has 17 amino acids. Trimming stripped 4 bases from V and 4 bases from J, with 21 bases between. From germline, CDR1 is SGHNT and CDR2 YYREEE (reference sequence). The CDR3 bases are TGTGCCAGCAGCCTGCCGGGGGTAAGGGTAACTTACAATGAGCAGTTCTTC. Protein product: CASSLPGVRVTYNEQFF.

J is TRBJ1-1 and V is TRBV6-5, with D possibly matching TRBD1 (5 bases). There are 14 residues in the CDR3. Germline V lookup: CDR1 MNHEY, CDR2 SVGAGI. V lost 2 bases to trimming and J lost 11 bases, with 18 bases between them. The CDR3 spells CASSYGSGGRPAFF. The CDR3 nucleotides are TGTGCCAGCAGTTACGGATCGGGGGGGAGGCCCGCTTTCTTT.

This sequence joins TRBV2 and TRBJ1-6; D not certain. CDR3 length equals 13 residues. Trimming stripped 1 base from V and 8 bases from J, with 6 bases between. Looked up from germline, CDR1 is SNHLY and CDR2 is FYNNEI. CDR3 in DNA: TGTGCCAGCAGTGAAGAGAGCGATTCACCCCTCCACTTT. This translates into CASSEESDSPLHF.

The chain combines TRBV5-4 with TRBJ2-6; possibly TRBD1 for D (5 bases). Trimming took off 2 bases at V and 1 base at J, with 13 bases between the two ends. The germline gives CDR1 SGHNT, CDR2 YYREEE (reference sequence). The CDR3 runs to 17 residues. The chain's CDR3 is CASSLRPKGSGANVLTF. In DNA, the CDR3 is TGTGCCAGCAGCTTAAGACCGAAGGGGTCTGGGGCCAACGTCCTGACTTTC.

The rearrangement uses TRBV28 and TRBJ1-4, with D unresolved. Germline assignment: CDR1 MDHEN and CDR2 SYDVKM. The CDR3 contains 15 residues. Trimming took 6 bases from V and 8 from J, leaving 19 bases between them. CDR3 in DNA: TGTGCCAGCAGGGATGGAGCCGGAGGGAACGAAAAACTGTTTTTT. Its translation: CASRDGAGGNEKLFF.

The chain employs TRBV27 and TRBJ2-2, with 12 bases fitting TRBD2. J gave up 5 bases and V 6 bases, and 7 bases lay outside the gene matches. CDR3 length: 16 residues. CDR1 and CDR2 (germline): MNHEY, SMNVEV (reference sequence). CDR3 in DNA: TGTGCCAGCAGGCCTAGCGGGGGGGCCCGTACCGGGGAGCTGTTTTTT. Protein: CASRPSGGARTGELFF.

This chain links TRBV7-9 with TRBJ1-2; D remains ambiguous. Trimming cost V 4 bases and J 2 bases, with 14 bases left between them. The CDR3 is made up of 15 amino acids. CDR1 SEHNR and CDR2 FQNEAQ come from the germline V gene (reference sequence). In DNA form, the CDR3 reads TGTGCCAGCAGCTCCCGGGAAAGCCTAAACTATGGCTACACCTTC. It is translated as CASSSRESLNYGYTF. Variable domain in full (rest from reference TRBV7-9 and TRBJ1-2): DTGVSQNPRHKITKRGQNVTFRCDPISEHNRLYWYRQTLGQGPEFLTYFQNEAQLEKSRLLSDRFSAERPKGSFSTLEIQRTEQGDSAMYLCASSSRESLNYGYTFGSGTRLTVV.

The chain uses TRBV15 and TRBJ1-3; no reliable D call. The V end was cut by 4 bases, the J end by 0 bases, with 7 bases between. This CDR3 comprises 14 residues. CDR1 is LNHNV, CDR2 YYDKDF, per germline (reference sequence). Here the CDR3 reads CATSTGSSGNTIYF. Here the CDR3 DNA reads TGTGCCACCAGCACAGGTAGCTCTGGAAACACCATATATTTT.

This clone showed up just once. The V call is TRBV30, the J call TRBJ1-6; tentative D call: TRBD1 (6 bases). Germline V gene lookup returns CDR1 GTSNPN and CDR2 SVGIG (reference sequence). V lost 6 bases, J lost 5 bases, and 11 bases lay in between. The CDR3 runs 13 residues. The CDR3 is CACLQGDNSPLHF. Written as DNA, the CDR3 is TGTGCCTGCCTACAGGGAGATAATTCACCCCTCCACTTT.

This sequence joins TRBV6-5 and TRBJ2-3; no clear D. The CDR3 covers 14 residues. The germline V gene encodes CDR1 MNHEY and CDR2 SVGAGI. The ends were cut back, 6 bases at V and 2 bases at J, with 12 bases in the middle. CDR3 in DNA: TGTGCCAGCAGAAACAGACGGCTCACAGATACGCAGTATTTT. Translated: CASRNRRLTDTQYF.

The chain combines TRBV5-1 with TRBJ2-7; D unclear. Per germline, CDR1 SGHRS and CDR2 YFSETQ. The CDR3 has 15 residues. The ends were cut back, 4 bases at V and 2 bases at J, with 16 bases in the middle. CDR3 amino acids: CASSPQGGIAYEQYF. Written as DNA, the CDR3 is TGCGCCAGCAGCCCCCAAGGCGGCATAGCCTACGAGCAGTACTTC.

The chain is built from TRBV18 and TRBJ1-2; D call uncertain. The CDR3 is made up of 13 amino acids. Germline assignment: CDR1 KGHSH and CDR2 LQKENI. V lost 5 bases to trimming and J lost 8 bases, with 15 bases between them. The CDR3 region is CASSTDQANGYTF. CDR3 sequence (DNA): TGTGCCAGCTCAACAGATCAGGCTAACGGCTACACCTTC.

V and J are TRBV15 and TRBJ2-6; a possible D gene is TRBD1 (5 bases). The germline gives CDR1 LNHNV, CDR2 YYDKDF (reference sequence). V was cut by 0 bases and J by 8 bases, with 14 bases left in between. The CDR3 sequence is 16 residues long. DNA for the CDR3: TGTGCCACCAGCAGAGATCTGGAACAGGCCACCAACGTCCTGACTTTC. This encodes CATSRDLEQATNVLTF.

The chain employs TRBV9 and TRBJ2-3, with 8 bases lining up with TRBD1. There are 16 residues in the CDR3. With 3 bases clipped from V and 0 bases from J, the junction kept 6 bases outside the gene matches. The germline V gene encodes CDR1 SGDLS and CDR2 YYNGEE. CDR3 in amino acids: CASSARTGSSTDTQYF. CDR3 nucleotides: TGTGCCAGCAGCGCCCGGACAGGGTCTAGCACAGATACGCAGTATTTT.

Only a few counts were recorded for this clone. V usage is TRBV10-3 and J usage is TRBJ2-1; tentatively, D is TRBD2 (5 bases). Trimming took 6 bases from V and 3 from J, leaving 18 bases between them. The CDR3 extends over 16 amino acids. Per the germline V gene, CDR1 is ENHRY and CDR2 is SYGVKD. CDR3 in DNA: TGTGCCATCAGCCCAGGTATACTAGATTACTACAATGAGCAGTTCTTC. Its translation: CAISPGILDYYNEQFF.

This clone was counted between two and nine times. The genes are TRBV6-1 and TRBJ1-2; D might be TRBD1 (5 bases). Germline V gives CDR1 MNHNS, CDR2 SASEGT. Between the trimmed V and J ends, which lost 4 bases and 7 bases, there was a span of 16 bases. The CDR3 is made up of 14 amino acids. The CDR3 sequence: CASSAAGYAVGYTF. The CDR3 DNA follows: TGTGCCAGCAGTGCGGCAGGGTATGCGGTTGGCTACACCTTC.

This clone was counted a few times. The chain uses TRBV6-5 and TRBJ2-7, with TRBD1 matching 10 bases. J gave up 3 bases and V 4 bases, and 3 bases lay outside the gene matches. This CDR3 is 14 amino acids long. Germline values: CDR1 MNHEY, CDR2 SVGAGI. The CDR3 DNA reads TGTGCCAGCAGTTCAGGACAGGGGGTCTACGAGCAGTACTTC. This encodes CASSSGQGVYEQYF.

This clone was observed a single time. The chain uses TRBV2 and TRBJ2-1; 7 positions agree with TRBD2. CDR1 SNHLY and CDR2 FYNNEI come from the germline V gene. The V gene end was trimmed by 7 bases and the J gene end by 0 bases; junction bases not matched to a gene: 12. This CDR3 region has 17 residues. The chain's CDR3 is CASTRFSGPSSYNEQFF. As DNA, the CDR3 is TGTGCCAGCACCCGATTTAGCGGGCCCAGCTCCTACAATGAGCAGTTCTTC. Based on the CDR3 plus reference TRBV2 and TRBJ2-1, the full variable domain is EPEVTQTPSHQVTQMGQEVILRCVPISNHLYFYWYRQILGQKVEFLVSFYNNEISEKSEIFDDQFSVERPDGSNFTLKIRSTKLEDSAMYFCASTRFSGPSSYNEQFFGPGTRLTVL.

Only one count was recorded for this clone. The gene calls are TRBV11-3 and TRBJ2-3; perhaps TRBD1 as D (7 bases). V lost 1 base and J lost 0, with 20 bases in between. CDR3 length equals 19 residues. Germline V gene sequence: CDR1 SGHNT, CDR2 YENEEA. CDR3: CASSLGWVGGGQSTDTQYF. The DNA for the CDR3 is TGTGCCAGCAGCTTAGGTTGGGTTGGAGGGGGCCAAAGCACAGATACGCAGTATTTT.

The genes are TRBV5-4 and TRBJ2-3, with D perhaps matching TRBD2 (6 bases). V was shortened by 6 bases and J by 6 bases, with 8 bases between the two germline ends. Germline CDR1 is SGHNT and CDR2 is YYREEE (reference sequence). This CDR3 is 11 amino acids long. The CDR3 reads CASTGGDTQYF. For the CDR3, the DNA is TGTGCCAGCACCGGAGGGGATACGCAGTATTTT.